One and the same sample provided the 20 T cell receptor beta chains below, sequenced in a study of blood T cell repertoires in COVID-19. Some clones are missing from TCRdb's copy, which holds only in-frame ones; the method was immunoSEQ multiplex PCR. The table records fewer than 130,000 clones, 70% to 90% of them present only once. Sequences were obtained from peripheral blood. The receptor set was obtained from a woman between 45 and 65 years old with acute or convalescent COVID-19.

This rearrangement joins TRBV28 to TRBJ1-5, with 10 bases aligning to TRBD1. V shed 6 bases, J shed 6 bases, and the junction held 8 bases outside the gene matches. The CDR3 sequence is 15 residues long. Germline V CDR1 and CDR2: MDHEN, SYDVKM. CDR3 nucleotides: TGTGCCAGCAGGACAGGGGGCGGGGGTGGTCAGCCCCAGCATTTT. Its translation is CASRTGGGGGQPQHF.

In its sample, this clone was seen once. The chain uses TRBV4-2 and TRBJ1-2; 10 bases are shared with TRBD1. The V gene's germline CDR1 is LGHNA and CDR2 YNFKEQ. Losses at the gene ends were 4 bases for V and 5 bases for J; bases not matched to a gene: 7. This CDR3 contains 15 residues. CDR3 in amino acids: CASSRTGTGEYGYTF. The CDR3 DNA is TGTGCCAGCAGCCGAACCGGGACAGGGGAATATGGCTACACCTTC.

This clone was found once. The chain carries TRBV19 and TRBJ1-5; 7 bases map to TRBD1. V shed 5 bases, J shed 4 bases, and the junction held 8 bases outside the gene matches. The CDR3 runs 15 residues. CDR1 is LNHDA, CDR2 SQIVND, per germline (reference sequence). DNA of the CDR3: TGTGCCAGTAGTTCGCAGGGGGTAAGTAATCAGCCCCAGCATTTT. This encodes CASSSQGVSNQPQHF.

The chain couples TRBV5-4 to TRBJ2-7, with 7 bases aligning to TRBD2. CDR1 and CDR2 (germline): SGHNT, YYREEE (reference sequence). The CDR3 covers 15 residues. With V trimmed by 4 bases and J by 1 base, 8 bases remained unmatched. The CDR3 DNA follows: TGTGCCAGCAGCACCCGACTAGCCGATTCCTACGAGCAGTACTTC. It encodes CASSTRLADSYEQYF.

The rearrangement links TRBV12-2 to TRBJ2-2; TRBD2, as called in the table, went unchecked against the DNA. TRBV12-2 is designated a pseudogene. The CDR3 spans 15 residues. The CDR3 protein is CASRLAQRDTGELFF. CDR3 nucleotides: TGTGCAAGTCGCTTAGCGCAGAGGGACACCGGGGAGCTGTTTTTT.

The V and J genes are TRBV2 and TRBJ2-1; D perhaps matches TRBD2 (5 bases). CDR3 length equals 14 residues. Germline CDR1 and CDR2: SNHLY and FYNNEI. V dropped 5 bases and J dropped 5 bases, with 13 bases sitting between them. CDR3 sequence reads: CASSKLGVDNEQFF. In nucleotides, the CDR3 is TGTGCCAGCAGTAAACTAGGTGTGGACAATGAGCAGTTCTTC.

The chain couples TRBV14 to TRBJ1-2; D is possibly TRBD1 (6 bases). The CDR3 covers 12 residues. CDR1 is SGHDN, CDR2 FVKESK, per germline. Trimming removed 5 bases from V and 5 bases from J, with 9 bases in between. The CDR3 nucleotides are TGTGCCAGCAGCGCCACAGGGTATGGCTACACCTTC. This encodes CASSATGYGYTF.

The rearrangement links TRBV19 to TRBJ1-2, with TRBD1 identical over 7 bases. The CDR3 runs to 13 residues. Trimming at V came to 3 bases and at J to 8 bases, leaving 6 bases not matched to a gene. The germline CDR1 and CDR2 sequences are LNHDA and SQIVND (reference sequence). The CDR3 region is CASSIETGSGYTF. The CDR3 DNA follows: TGTGCCAGTAGTATTGAGACAGGGAGCGGCTACACCTTC.

The CDR3 region is CASSRTPEARYEQYF. The CDR3 DNA reads as TGTGCCAGCAGCCGCACCCCTGAGGCCAGATACGAGCAGTACTTC. The chain couples TRBV5-5 to TRBJ2-7, with D unresolved. The CDR3 loop spans 15 amino acids. The germline gives CDR1 SGHKS, CDR2 YYEKEE (reference sequence). V gave up 4 bases and J gave up 4 bases, with 18 bases separating them.

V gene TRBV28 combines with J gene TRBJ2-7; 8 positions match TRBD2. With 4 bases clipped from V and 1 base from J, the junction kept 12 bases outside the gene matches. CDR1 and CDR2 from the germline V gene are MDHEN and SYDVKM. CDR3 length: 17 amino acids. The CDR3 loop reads CASSSYRRGGMSYEQYF. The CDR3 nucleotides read TGTGCCAGCAGTTCTTACCGACGGGGGGGCATGTCCTACGAGCAGTACTTC.

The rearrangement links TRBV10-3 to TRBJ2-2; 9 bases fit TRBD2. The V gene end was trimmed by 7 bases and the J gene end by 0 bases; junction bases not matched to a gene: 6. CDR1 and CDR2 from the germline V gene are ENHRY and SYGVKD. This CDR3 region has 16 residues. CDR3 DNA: TGTGCCATCAAACCGTCTAGCGGGACGAACACCGGGGAGCTGTTTTTT. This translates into CAIKPSSGTNTGELFF.

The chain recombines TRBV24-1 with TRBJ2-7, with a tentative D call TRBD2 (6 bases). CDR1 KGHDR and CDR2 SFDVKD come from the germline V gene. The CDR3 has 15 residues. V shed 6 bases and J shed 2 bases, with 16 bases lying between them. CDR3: CATSRGGSPPYEQYF. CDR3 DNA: TGTGCCACCAGTAGGGGAGGCAGTCCCCCCTACGAGCAGTACTTC.

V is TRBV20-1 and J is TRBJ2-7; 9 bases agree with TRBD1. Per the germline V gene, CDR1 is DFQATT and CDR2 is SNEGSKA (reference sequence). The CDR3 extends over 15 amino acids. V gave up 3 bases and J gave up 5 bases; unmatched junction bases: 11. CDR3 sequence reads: CSASLPGQGRNEQYF. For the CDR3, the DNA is TGCAGTGCTAGTTTACCGGGACAGGGTCGCAACGAGCAGTACTTC.

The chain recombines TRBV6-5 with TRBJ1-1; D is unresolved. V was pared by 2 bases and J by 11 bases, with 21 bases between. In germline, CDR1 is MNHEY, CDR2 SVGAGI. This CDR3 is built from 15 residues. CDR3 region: CASSYLAVRPEVAFF. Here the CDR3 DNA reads TGTGCCAGCAGTTACCTTGCGGTCCGCCCGGAAGTTGCTTTCTTT.

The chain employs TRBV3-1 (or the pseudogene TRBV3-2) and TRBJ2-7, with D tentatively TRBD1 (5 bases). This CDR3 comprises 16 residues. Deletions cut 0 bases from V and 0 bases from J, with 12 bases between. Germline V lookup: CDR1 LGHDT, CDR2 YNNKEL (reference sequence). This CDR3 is CASSQETELFSYEQYF. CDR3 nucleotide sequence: TGTGCCAGCAGCCAAGAGACAGAACTATTCTCCTACGAGCAGTACTTC.

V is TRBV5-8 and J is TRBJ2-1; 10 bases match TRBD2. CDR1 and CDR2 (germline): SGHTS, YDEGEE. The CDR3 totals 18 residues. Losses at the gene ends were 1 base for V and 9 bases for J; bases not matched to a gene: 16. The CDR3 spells CASSLRLRTSGTWIEQFF. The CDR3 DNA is TGTGCCAGCAGCTTGCGACTGCGAACTAGCGGGACATGGATTGAGCAGTTCTTC. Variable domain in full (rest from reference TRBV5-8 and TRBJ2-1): EAGVTQSPTHLIKTRGQQATLRCSPISGHTSVYWYQQALGLGLQFLLWYDEGEERNRGNFPPRFSGRQFPNYSSELNVNALELEDSALYLCASSLRLRTSGTWIEQFFGPGTRLTVL.

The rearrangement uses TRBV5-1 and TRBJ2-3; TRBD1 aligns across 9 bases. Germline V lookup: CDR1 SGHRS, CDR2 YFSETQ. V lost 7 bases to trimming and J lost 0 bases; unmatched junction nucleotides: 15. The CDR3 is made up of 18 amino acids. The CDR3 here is CASAPGRDRVSSTDTQYF. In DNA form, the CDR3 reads TGCGCCAGCGCTCCCGGGCGGGACAGGGTATCTAGCACAGATACGCAGTATTTT.

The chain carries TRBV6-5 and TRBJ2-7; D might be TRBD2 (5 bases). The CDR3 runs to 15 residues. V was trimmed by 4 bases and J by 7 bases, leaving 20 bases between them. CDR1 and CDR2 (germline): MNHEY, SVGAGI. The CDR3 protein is CASSSPRGLLGEQYF. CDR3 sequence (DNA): TGTGCCAGCAGTTCCCCCCGAGGGCTCCTAGGGGAGCAGTACTTC.

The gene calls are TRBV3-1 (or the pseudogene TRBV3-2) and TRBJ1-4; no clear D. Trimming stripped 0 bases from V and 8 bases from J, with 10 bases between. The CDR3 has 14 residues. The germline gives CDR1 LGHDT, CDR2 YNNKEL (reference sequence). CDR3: CASSQDVRAEKLFF. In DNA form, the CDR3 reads TGTGCCAGCAGCCAAGATGTCCGCGCGGAAAAACTGTTTTTT.

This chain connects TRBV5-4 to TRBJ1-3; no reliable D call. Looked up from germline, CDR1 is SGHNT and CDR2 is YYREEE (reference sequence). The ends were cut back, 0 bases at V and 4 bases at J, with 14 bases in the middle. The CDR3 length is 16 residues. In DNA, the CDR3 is TGTGCCAGCAGCTTGGACAGTTCCCTTTCGGGAAACACCATATATTTT. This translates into CASSLDSSLSGNTIYF.